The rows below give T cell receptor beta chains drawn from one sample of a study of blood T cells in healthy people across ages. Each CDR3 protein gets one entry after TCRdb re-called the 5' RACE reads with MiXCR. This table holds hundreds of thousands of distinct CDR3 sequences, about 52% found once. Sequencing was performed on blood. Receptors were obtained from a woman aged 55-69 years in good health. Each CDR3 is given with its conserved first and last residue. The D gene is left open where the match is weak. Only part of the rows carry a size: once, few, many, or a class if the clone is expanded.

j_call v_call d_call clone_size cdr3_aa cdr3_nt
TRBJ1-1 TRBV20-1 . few CSARRAGEAFF TGCAGTGCTAGAAGGGCAGGTGAAGCTTTCTTT
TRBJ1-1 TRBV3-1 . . CASSQDGPYREAFF TGTGCCAGCAGCCAAGATGGGCCTTATCGTGAAGCTTTCTTT
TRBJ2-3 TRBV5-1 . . CASARLRAISDTQYF TGCGCCAGCGCGAGACTGAGGGCAATTTCAGATACGCAGTATTTT
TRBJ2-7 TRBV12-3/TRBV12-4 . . CASSSLGRDPSEQYF TGTGCCAGCAGCTCCCTGGGCAGAGACCCCTCCGAGCAGTACTTC
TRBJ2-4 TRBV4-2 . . CASSQALDYNEQYF TGTGCCAGCAGCCAAGCGCTGGACTACAATGAGCAGTACTTC
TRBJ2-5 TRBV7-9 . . CASSLPKRQETQYF TGTGCCAGCAGCTTACCTAAGCGGCAAGAGACCCAGTACTTC
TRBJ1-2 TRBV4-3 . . CASSRQGFNYGYTF TGCGCCAGTAGCCGGCAGGGGTTTAACTATGGCTACACCTTC
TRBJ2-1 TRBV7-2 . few CASSPERGIEQFF TGTGCCAGCAGCCCAGAACGGGGAATTGAGCAGTTCTTC
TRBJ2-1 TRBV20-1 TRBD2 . CSARASGRIYNEQFF TGCAGTGCTAGAGCAAGCGGGAGGATTTACAATGAGCAGTTCTTC
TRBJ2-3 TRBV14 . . CASSFDRIGTQYF TGTGCCAGCAGCTTCGACAGAATTGGTACGCAGTATTTT
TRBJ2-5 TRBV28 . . CASSRKGGTKTQYF TGTGCCAGCAGCCGCAAGGGGGGGACTAAGACCCAGTACTTC
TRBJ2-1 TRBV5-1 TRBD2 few CASSITSGRALNEQFF TGCGCCAGCAGCATAACTAGCGGGAGGGCTCTTAATGAGCAGTTCTTC
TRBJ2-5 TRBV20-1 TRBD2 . CSATGTSGNQETQYF TGCAGTGCTACCGGGACTAGCGGAAACCAAGAGACCCAGTACTTC
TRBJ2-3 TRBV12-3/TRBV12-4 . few CASSLGREFTDTQYF TGTGCCAGCAGTTTAGGACGGGAGTTCACAGATACGCAGTATTTT
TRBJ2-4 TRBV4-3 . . CASSQERHSGIDQYF TGCGCCAGCAGCCAAGAAAGACACTCAGGAATCGATCAGTACTTC
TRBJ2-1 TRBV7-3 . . CASSPRRRADYNEQFF TGTGCCAGCAGCCCCCGGAGGCGGGCGGATTACAATGAGCAGTTCTTC
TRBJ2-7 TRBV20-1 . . CSGTGPTDYEQYF TGCAGTGGAACGGGACCCACGGATTACGAGCAGTACTTC
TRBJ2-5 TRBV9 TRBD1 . CASSVGQGAIQETQYF TGCGCCAGCAGCGTAGGACAGGGGGCGATCCAAGAGACCCAGTACTTC
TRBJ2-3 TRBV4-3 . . CASSAGIRSDTQYF TGCGCCAGCAGCGCTGGTATAAGGTCCGATACGCAGTATTTT
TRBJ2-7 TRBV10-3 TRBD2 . CAISEDGGAYNEQYF TGTGCCATCAGTGAGGACGGGGGGGCCTACAATGAGCAGTACTTC
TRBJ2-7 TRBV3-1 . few CASSQVTGVGYYEQYF TGTGCCAGCAGCCAAGTAACCGGAGTTGGATACTACGAGCAGTACTTC
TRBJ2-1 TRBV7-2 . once CASSSDFSSYKEQFF TGTGCCAGCAGCTCCGATTTCAGCTCCTACAAGGAGCAGTTCTTC
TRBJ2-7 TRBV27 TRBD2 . CASSSTSGNYNEQYF TGTGCCAGCAGTTCGACTAGCGGGAATTACAATGAGCAGTACTTC
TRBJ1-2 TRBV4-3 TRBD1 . CASSQDSGQGASGYTF TGCGCCAGCAGCCAAGATTCCGGACAGGGGGCTTCTGGCTACACCTTC
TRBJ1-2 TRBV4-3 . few CASSQDLVSRYGYTF TGCGCCAGCAGCCAAGATCTGGTCAGCAGGTATGGCTACACCTTC
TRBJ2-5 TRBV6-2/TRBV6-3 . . CASSYSGKERQETQYF TGTGCCAGCAGTTACTCGGGGAAGGAGAGACAAGAGACCCAGTACTTC
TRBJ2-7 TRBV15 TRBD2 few CATSRDWLAGMYEQYF TGTGCCACCAGCAGAGATTGGCTAGCGGGAATGTACGAGCAGTACTTC
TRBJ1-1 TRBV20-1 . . CRHRGNTEAFF TGCAGGCACCGGGGGAACACTGAAGCTTTCTTT
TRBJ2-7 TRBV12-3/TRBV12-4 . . CASSTPKDYEQYF TGTGCCAGCAGCACACCCAAGGACTACGAGCAGTACTTC
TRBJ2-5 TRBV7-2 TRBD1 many CASSLTGLETQYF TGTGCCAGCAGCCTGACAGGGCTAGAGACCCAGTACTTC
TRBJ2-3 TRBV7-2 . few CASSSQGSGDTQYF TGTGCCAGCAGCTCCCAAGGGTCAGGGGATACGCAGTATTTT
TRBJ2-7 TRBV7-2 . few CASSFTRYEQYF TGTGCCAGCAGCTTCACCAGATACGAGCAGTACTTC
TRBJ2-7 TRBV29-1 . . CSVDINYEQYF TGCAGCGTTGACATTAATTACGAGCAGTACTTC
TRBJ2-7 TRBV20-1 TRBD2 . CSASEAGAHYEQYF TGCAGTGCTTCAGAAGCGGGAGCGCACTACGAGCAGTACTTC
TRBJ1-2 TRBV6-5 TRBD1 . CASSYLATGGGYTF TGTGCCAGCAGTTACCTGGCCACAGGGGGTGGCTACACCTTC
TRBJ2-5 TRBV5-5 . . CASSFNPSEKTQYF TGTGCCAGCAGCTTTAACCCCAGTGAGAAGACCCAGTACTTC
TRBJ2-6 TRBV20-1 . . CSASKESGTNVLTF TGCAGTGCTAGTAAGGAATCTGGGACCAACGTCCTGACTTTC
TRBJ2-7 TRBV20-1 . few CSTTDLSYEQYF TGCAGTACGACTGACCTCTCCTACGAGCAGTACTTC
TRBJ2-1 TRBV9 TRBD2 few CASSVLAGGYEQFF TGTGCCAGCAGCGTACTCGCGGGAGGGTATGAGCAGTTCTTC
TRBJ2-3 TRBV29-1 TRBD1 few CSARQGGTDTQYF TGCAGCGCTAGACAGGGGGGGACAGATACGCAGTATTTT
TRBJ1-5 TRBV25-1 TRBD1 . CASSDPPDRLDQPQHF TGTGCCAGCAGTGACCCGCCGGACAGGCTGGATCAGCCCCAGCATTTT
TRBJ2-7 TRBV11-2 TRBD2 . CASSLDPGSGGAYEQYF TGTGCCAGCAGCTTAGATCCAGGTAGCGGGGGAGCCTACGAGCAGTACTTC
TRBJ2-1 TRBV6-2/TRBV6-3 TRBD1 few CASSYGQGRQFF TGTGCCAGCAGTTACGGACAGGGTCGACAGTTCTTC